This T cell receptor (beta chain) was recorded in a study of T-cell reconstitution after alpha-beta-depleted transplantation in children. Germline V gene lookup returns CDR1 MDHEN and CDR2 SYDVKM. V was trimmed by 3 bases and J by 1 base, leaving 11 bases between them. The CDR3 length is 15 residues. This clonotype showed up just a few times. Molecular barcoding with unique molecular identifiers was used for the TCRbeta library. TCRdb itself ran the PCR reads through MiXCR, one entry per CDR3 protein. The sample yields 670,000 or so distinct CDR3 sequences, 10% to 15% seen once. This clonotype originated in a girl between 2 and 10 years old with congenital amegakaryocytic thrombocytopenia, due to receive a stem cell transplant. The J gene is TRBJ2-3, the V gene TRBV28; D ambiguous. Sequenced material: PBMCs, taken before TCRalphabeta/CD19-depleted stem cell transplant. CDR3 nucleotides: TGTGCCAGCAGTTTTTTCGGCAGTCGCACAGATACGCAGTATTTT. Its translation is CASSFFGSRTDTQYF.